A selection of T cell receptor beta chains follows, all from one sample in a study of cytomegalovirus exposure and HLA in healthy donors. The protocol was immunoSEQ multiplex PCR, while the TCRdb copy is restricted to in-frame clones and leaves out a portion. Of tens of thousands of clones detected, about 85% appear once; the ten largest clones hold about 1.2%. What was sequenced was PBMCs. The receptor set was obtained from a girl aged 2 to 9 in good health and CMV-seropositive. CDR3s leave out the opening cysteine and the closing phenylalanine or tryptophan.

cdr3_aa j_call v_call
ASSHPSSGANVLT TRBJ2-6 TRBV6-5
ASSGTSGTDTQY TRBJ2-3 TRBV6-4
ASSATDRGRETQY TRBJ2-5 TRBV7-9
ASRETGTGGFEAF TRBJ1-1 TRBV25-1
ASSSAGGSGPQH TRBJ1-5 TRBV7-2
ASSIVTGNNYGYT TRBJ1-2 TRBV4-2
ASSPWGAEQY TRBJ2-7 TRBV7-9
ASSIAGGGTDTQY TRBJ2-3 TRBV19
ASSMTGGDGYT TRBJ1-2 TRBV25-1
ASRGMSNQPQH TRBJ1-5 TRBV25-1
ASSLHDRETQY TRBJ2-5 TRBV5-4
ASRPLAGGYNEQF TRBJ2-1 TRBV6-6
ASSLASVTGELF TRBJ2-2 TRBV27
SVRGGQPEGQPQH TRBJ1-5 TRBV29-1
ASSERYGQNTEAF TRBJ1-1 TRBV6-1
AWSVPRGGWNTEAF TRBJ1-1 TRBV30
ASRPTGGATNEKLF TRBJ1-4 TRBV5-1
ASSLAPQGLMNTEAF TRBJ1-1 TRBV7-6
ASSFPGTSGSRYEQF TRBJ2-1 TRBV28
ASSPPSAVLETQY TRBJ2-5 TRBV18
ASSSATGNNQPQH TRBJ1-5 TRBV2
ASSTLSTSIDEQF TRBJ2-1 TRBV9
ASSLGLGTEAF TRBJ1-1 TRBV5-5